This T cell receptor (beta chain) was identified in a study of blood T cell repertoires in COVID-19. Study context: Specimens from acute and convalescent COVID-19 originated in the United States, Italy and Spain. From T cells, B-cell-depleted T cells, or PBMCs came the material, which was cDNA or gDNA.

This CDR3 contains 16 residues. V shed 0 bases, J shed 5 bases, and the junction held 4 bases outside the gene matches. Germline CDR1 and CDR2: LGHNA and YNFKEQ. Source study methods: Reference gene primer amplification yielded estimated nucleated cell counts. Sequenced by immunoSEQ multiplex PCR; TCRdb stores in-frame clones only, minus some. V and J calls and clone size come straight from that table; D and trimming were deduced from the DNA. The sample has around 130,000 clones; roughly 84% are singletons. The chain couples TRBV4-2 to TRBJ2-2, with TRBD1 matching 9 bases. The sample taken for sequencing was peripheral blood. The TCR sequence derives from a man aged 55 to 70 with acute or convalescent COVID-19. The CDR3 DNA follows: TGTGCCAGCAGCCAAGAACAAGGACAGGGGACCGGGGAGCTGTTTTTT. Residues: CASSQEQGQGTGELFF.